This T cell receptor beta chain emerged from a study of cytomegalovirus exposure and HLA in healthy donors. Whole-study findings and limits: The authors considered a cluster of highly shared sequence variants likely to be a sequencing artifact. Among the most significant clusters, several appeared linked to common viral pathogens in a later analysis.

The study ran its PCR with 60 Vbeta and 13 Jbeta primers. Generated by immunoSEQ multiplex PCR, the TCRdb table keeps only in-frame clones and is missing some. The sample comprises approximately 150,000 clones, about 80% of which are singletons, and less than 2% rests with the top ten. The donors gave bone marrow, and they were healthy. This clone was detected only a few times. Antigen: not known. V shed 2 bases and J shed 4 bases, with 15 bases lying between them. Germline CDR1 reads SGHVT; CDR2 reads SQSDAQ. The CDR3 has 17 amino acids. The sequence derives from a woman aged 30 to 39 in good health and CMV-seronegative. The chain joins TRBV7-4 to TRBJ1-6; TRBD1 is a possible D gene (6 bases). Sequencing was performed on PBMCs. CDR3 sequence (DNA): TGTGCCAGCAGCTTACTAAAACAGGGCTTGTATAATTCACCCCTCCACTTT. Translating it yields CASSLLKQGLYNSPLHF.